This entry lists 18 T cell receptor beta chains sequenced from one sample in a study of T cells in Graves' hyperthyroidism and ophthalmopathy. Using RNA transcripts as the source, TCR beta CDR3 regions were amplified. The TCR CDR3 first-round RT-PCR relied on the HTBI primer set. TCRdb re-derived calls from the multiplex PCR reads in MiXCR, one entry per CDR3 protein. The sample comprises around 280,000 distinct CDR3 sequences, about an eighth of which are singletons, and almost 8% rests with the top ten. Material for sequencing was blood. All receptors come from a woman between 25 and 40 years old with Graves' hyperthyroidism that later progressed to Graves' ophthalmopathy.

This clonotype has ten or more counts. The gene calls are TRBV4-3 and TRBJ2-3, with D unresolved. Trimming removed 0 bases from V and 8 bases from J, with 21 bases in between. Per germline, CDR1 LGHNA and CDR2 YSLEER. CDR3 length: 17 amino acids. The CDR3 sequence is CASSQDLGLGSSGTQYF. The CDR3 nucleotides read TGCGCCAGCAGCCAAGATCTGGGGTTAGGCTCCTCGGGTACGCAGTATTTT.

This clonotype has ten or more counts. The J gene is TRBJ2-2, the V gene TRBV20-1; 7 bases align to TRBD1. There are 13 residues in the CDR3. The V segment lost 2 bases and the J segment 7 bases; nucleotides outside the gene matches: 4. Germline assignment: CDR1 DFQATT and CDR2 SNEGSKA (reference sequence). The CDR3 region has the DNA TGCAGTGCTAGAACCCAGGGGGTCGGGGAGCTGTTTTTT. Encoded protein: CSARTQGVGELFF.

This clonotype was seen repeatedly, ten times or more. The rearrangement uses TRBV28 and TRBJ2-7; the D call may be TRBD1 or TRBD2 (6 bases each). Trimming removed 3 bases from V and 3 bases from J, with 18 bases in between. The CDR3 runs to 16 residues. Germline loops: CDR1 MDHEN, CDR2 SYDVKM. CDR3 residues: CASSFVLGGGDYEQYF. The CDR3 bases are TGTGCCAGCAGTTTTGTTTTAGGGGGAGGAGACTACGAGCAGTACTTC.

This clonotype occurred many times. The V and J genes are TRBV20-1 and TRBJ2-1, with TRBD2 identical over 9 bases. The V gene's germline CDR1 is DFQATT and CDR2 SNEGSKA (reference sequence). The CDR3 totals 16 residues. The ends lost 3 bases at V and 4 bases at J; junction bases unmatched: 10. The CDR3 region is CSASARGRVAYNEQFF. CDR3 DNA sequence: TGCAGTGCTAGCGCCCGCGGGAGGGTAGCGTACAATGAGCAGTTCTTC.

This clonotype was detected many times. The V gene is TRBV20-1, the J gene TRBJ2-7; TRBD2 agrees at 12 bases. CDR1 and CDR2 from the germline V gene are DFQATT and SNEGSKA (reference sequence). This CDR3 region has 15 residues. The V and J ends lost 8 bases and 0 bases, in that order; junction bases with no gene match: 8. The CDR3, as DNA: TGCAGTTCCCCGAGGACTAGCGGGACCTCCTACGAGCAGTACTTC. Its protein product is CSSPRTSGTSYEQYF.

Many counts were recorded for this clonotype. This chain connects TRBV7-2 to TRBJ2-1; D is perhaps TRBD2 (5 bases). The CDR3 covers 16 residues. Germline V CDR1 and CDR2: SGHTA, FQGNSA. V gave up 3 bases and J gave up 9 bases, with 21 bases separating them. The CDR3 spells CASSFRPSITAGEQFF. CDR3 coding DNA: TGTGCCAGCAGCTTCCGTCCTAGCATCACCGCGGGTGAGCAGTTCTTC.

This clonotype has only a few counts. The rearrangement links TRBV25-1 to TRBJ2-7; D is possibly TRBD1 or TRBD2 (5 bases each). There are 14 residues in the CDR3. V lost 6 bases and J lost 5, with 17 bases in between. The germline V gene has CDR1 MGHDK and CDR2 SYGVNS. CDR3: CASSREKVSDEQYF. CDR3 DNA sequence: TGTGCCAGCAGCAGGGAGAAGGTGAGCGACGAGCAGTACTTC.

The table lists this clonotype with many counts. The CDR3 protein is CSAKGLDAYEQYF. In nucleotides, the CDR3 is TGCAGTGCCAAGGGACTAGATGCCTACGAGCAGTACTTC. The chain uses TRBV20-1 and TRBJ2-7, with 8 positions matching TRBD2. In germline, CDR1 is DFQATT, CDR2 SNEGSKA (reference sequence). CDR3 length: 13 residues. V was pared by 6 bases and J by 2 bases, with 6 bases of the junction left unmatched.

Ten or more counts support this clonotype. The rearrangement links TRBV13 to TRBJ2-1; TRBD1 matches at 12 bases. Germline values: CDR1 PRHDT, CDR2 FYEKMQ (reference sequence). The CDR3 is 14 amino acids. J gave up 12 bases and V 4 bases, and 7 bases lay outside the gene matches. DNA for the CDR3: TGTGCCAGCAGCTCCAAAGGGACAGGGGGCGGGCAGTTCTTC. Protein product: CASSSKGTGGGQFF. Full variable domain (missing parts from reference TRBV13 and TRBJ2-1): AAGVIQSPRHLIKEKRETATLKCYPIPRHDTVYWYQQGPGQDPQFLISFYEKMQSDKGSIPDRFSAQQFSDYHSELNMSSLELGDSALYFCASSSKGTGGGQFFGPGTRLTVL.

This clonotype was found many times. The chain has TRBV20-1 and TRBJ1-2; D is undetermined. V lost 0 bases to trimming and J lost 3 bases, with 17 bases between them. Germline assignment: CDR1 DFQATT and CDR2 SNEGSKA (reference sequence). This CDR3 has 16 residues. The CDR3: CSARDLLRGSYYGYTF. The CDR3, as DNA: TGCAGTGCTAGAGATCTCCTCCGGGGTAGTTACTATGGCTACACCTTC.

In its sample, this clonotype was seen many times. J is TRBJ2-1 and V is TRBV4-3; D might be TRBD2 (6 bases). Per the germline V gene, CDR1 is LGHNA and CDR2 is YSLEER. CDR3 size: 14 residues. The V and J ends lost 1 base and 7 bases respectively, with 11 bases between them. The CDR3 DNA reads as TGCGCCAGCAGCCAAGTGGGGCTAGCGAATGAGCAGTTCTTC. This translates into CASSQVGLANEQFF.

A few counts support this clonotype. The chain joins TRBV15 to TRBJ2-7; either TRBD1 or TRBD2 may supply D (5 bases each). This CDR3 comprises 14 residues. Germline V gives CDR1 LNHNV, CDR2 YYDKDF (reference sequence). Deletions cut 1 base from V and 5 bases from J, with 12 bases between. Written as DNA, the CDR3 is TGTGCCACCAGCAGAGGGGGACCAGGTGACGAGCAGTACTTC. It is translated as CATSRGGPGDEQYF.

This clonotype appeared a few times. The chain couples TRBV19 to TRBJ2-7; the D call may be TRBD1 or TRBD2 (6 bases each). Germline CDR1 LNHDA, CDR2 SQIVND (reference sequence). V was trimmed by 6 bases and J by 0 bases, leaving 15 bases between them. The CDR3 is 15 residues long. The CDR3 DNA follows: TGTGCCAGTAGCCCCAGGGGTAGCGGCTCCTACGAGCAGTACTTC. This encodes CASSPRGSGSYEQYF.

This clonotype was detected many times. The chain carries TRBV2 and TRBJ1-5; a weak D match, TRBD1 (6 bases). Germline assignment: CDR1 SNHLY and CDR2 FYNNEI. This CDR3 is 18 amino acids long. V dropped 5 bases and J dropped 1 base, with 21 bases sitting between them. The CDR3 here is CASSRTGTPLSSNQPQHF. Written as DNA, the CDR3 is TGTGCCAGCAGTCGTACCGGGACACCACTTTCAAGCAATCAGCCCCAGCATTTT.

This clonotype was picked up many times. The chain links TRBV27 to TRBJ1-3; D not resolved. The CDR3 sequence is 14 residues long. Per germline, CDR1 MNHEY and CDR2 SMNVEV (reference sequence). V was cut by 5 bases and J by 0 bases, with 8 bases left in between. The CDR3 loop reads CASSPVYSGNTIYF. The CDR3 nucleotides read TGTGCCAGCAGTCCGGTGTACTCTGGAAACACCATATATTTT.

The rearrangement links TRBV10-3 to TRBJ1-2; 10 bases map to TRBD1. J was trimmed by 7 bases and V by 6 bases; bases with no gene match: 11. CDR1 and CDR2 (germline): ENHRY, SYGVKD. The CDR3 runs to 15 residues. The CDR3 DNA is TGTGCCATCAGGGGAACCGGGACAGGGGACAGTGGCTACACCTTC. This sequence encodes CAIRGTGTGDSGYTF.

This clonotype has only a few counts. This chain connects TRBV6-1 to TRBJ2-7, with TRBD2 as a possible D gene (5 bases). CDR1 and CDR2 (germline): MNHNS, SASEGT. The CDR3 runs to 14 residues. Trimming pared 6 bases from V and 2 bases from J, leaving 14 bases between. The CDR3 sequence: CASSIASGAYEQYF. CDR3 bases: TGTGCCAGCAGCATCGCGAGCGGAGCCTACGAGCAGTACTTC.

Worth noting for this clonotype: A read error may explain this, as a much larger clone is one base away. The rearrangement joins TRBV6-2 or TRBV6-3 to TRBJ2-4; 7 positions agree with TRBD1. CDR3 length: 16 residues. The germline V gene has CDR1 MNHEY and CDR2 SVGEGT. The DNA for the CDR3 is TGTGCCAGCTCCTCCCTAGCCTACACAGGGGAAAACATTCGGTACTTC. This codes for CASSSLAYTGENIRYF.